A selection of T cell receptor beta chains follows, all from one sample in a study of circulating tumor DNA in untreated peripheral T-cell lymphoma. Profiling relied on immunoSEQ multiplex PCR, and the TCRdb table lists in-frame clones only, not all of them. The sample includes 5,500 to 8,000 clones, about 76% seen only once; the top ten take 15% to 20%. Sequenced material: tumor tissue. The receptors shown here come from a human donor with peripheral T-cell lymphoma. Each CDR3 is given with its conserved first and last residue. D genes are given only for firm matches. Clone size appears in some rows only: once, few, many, or a class for an expanded clone.

j_call clone_size v_call d_call cdr3_aa cdr3_nt
TRBJ2-7 - TRBV6-8 - CASIAFRHESYEQYF TGTGCCAGCATAGCCTTTCGTCACGAATCCTACGAGCAGTACTTC
TRBJ1-2 - TRBV30 TRBD1 CAWSAQDRSNYGYTF TGTGCCTGGAGTGCTCAGGACAGGTCTAACTATGGCTACACCTTC
TRBJ2-3 - TRBV18 TRBD1 CASSPPRTGLLDMQYF TGTGCCAGCTCACCACCAAGGACAGGGTTGTTAGATATGCAGTATTTT
TRBJ2-2 once TRBV10-3 TRBD2 CAISERGLVVTGELFF TGTGCCATCAGTGAGAGGGGACTAGTTGTTACCGGGGAGCTGTTTTTT
TRBJ2-7 - TRBV28 TRBD2 CASSLARRGGSSYEQYF TGTGCCAGCAGTTTAGCCCGGCGGGGGGGCAGCTCCTACGAGCAGTACTTC
TRBJ1-3 - TRBV6-8 - CASRSGGASGNTIYF TGTGCCAGTCGGTCCGGGGGGGCCTCTGGAAACACCATATATTTT
TRBJ2-5 - TRBV19 - CATKGILGAQETQYF TGTGCCACCAAGGGCATTCTGGGGGCACAAGAGACCCAGTACTTC
TRBJ2-1 - TRBV8-2 - CASSVSPGQGISEQFF TGTGCCAGCAGCGTATCACCGGGACAGGGGATCAGCGAGCAGTTCTTC
TRBJ1-2 - TRBV19 TRBD1 CASSAGQATNYGYTF TGTGCCAGTAGCGCGGGACAGGCAACCAACTATGGCTACACCTTC
TRBJ2-7 - TRBV28 TRBD2 CASSSSSGSVHEQYF TGTGCCAGCAGTTCCTCTAGCGGGAGTGTCCACGAGCAGTACTTC
TRBJ1-5 few TRBV27 - CASSFTGLNQPQHF TGTGCCAGCAGTTTCACAGGACTCAATCAGCCCCAGCATTTT
TRBJ1-4 - TRBV6-8 - CATIGRGEKLFF TGTGCCACTATAGGGAGGGGGGAAAAACTGTTTTTT
TRBJ2-1 few TRBV19 TRBD2 CASPPLAGDAYNEQFF TGTGCCTCCCCCCCACTAGCGGGGGACGCCTACAATGAGCAGTTCTTC
TRBJ1-1 - TRBV19 - CASRVSTTGLNTEAFF TGTGCCAGTAGGGTATCGACCACAGGGCTTAACACTGAAGCTTTCTTT
TRBJ2-1 - TRBV6-8 TRBD2 CASSSRLADVYNEQFF TGTGCCAGCAGTTCCCGACTAGCGGACGTTTACAATGAGCAGTTCTTC
TRBJ2-7 few TRBV29-1 - CSVRDLRKYEQYF TGCAGCGTTCGGGACTTACGGAAGTACGAGCAGTACTTC
TRBJ2-1 - TRBV29-1 TRBD2 CSATSGRIYNEQFF TGCAGCGCTACTAGCGGGAGAATCTACAATGAGCAGTTCTTC
TRBJ2-1 - TRBV5-4 TRBD2 CASSSWTSGNEQFF TGTGCCAGCAGCTCGTGGACTAGCGGGAATGAACAGTTCTTC
TRBJ2-1 - TRBV25-1 - CASSNTQRVSYNEQFF TGTGCCAGCAGTAACACCCAGCGGGTCTCCTACAATGAGCAGTTCTTC
TRBJ1-1 few TRBV11-3 TRBD1 CASSPNRGGTEAFF TGTGCCAGCAGCCCCAACAGGGGGGGCACTGAAGCTTTCTTT
TRBJ1-3 - TRBV5-1 - CASSLEGSGAVGGNTIYF TGCGCCAGCAGCTTGGAAGGTTCAGGGGCTGTGGGTGGAAACACCATATATTTT
TRBJ1-3 - TRBV28 - CASSLFGGGSGNTIYF TGTGCCAGCAGTTTATTCGGGGGAGGCTCTGGAAACACCATATATTTT
TRBJ2-3 - TRBV6-8 TRBD2 CASGREWTDTQYF TGTGCCAGCGGGCGGGAGTGGACAGATACGCAGTATTTT
TRBJ2-1 - TRBV6-7 TRBD2 CASSYSASGRASYEQFF TGTGCCAGCAGTTACTCGGCTAGCGGGAGGGCCTCATATGAGCAGTTCTTC
TRBJ1-1 once TRBV10-3 - CAISENGRNTEAFF TGTGCCATCAGTGAGAATGGGAGGAACACTGAAGCTTTCTTT
TRBJ2-3 - TRBV18 TRBD1 CASQGQQRGDTQYF TGTGCCAGCCAGGGACAGCAACGGGGAGATACGCAGTATTTT